This entry is about one TCR beta chain. Amplification of TCR beta CDR3 regions used RNA as the template. The HTBI set primed first-round TCR CDR3 RT-PCR. TCRdb processed the multiplex PCR reads anew with MiXCR; each CDR3 protein has one entry. Among 300,000 or so distinct CDR3 sequences, over 15% were seen once, and the ten largest hold 33%. This record comes from a study of T cells in Graves' hyperthyroidism and ophthalmopathy. Study details: At the time of initial diagnosis and before any treatment, peripheral blood was collected.

The germline gives CDR1 MGHRA, CDR2 YSYEKL. V was shortened by 4 bases and J by 0 bases, with 3 bases between the two germline ends. CDR3 length: 13 amino acids. Newly diagnosed hyperthyroidism patients aged 18 to 65 years had disease lasting under 2 months. Over 9 ml of fresh peripheral blood supplied the PBMCs. The rearrangement joins TRBV4-1 to TRBJ1-4; no clear D. The receptor was derived from a young man with Graves' hyperthyroidism. Material for sequencing was blood. In DNA, the CDR3 is TGCGCCAGCAGCCGGACAACTAATGAAAAACTGTTTTTT. Translation gives CASSRTTNEKLFF.